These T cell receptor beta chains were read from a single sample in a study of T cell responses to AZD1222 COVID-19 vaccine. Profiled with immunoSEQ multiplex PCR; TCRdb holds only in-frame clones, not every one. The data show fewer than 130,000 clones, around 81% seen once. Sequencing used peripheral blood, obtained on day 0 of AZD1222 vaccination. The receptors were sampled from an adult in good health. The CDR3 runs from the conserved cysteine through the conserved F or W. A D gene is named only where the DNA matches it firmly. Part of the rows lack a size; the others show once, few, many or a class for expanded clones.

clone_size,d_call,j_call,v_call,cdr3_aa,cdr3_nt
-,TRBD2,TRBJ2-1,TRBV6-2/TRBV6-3,CASSNGGGAFNEQFF,TGTGCCAGCAGCAACGGCGGGGGGGCCTTCAATGAGCAGTTCTTC
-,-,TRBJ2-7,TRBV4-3,CASSQDTVTDYYEQYF,TGCGCCAGCAGCCAAGATACCGTGACAGACTACTACGAGCAGTACTTC
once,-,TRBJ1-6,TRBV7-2,CASSFAGTGTNNSPLHF,TGTGCCAGCAGCTTTGCCGGGACGGGCACAAATAATTCACCCCTCCACTTT
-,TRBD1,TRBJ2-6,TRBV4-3,CASSQETGTSSGANVLTF,TGCGCCAGCAGCCAAGAGACAGGGACCTCCTCTGGGGCCAACGTCCTGACTTTC
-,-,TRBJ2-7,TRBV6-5,CASKGYEQYF,TGTGCCAGCAAGGGTTACGAGCAGTACTTC
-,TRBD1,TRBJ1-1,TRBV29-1,CSVGEGTGGRAFF,TGCAGCGTCGGGGAGGGGACAGGGGGTCGAGCTTTCTTT
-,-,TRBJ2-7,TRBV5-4,CASSVGDYEQYF,TGTGCCAGCAGCGTTGGAGACTACGAGCAGTACTTC
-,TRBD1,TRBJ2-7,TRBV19,CASSDRDRLSYEQYF,TGTGCCAGTAGTGACCGGGACAGGCTATCCTACGAGCAGTACTTC
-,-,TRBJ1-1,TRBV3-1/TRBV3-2,CASSQARTATTSEAFF,TGTGCCAGCAGCCAAGCTAGGACAGCTACTACCTCTGAAGCTTTCTTT
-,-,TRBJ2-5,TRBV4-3,CASSQDWGAGAQYF,TGCGCCAGCAGCCAAGATTGGGGGGCGGGGGCCCAGTACTTC
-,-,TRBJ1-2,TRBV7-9,CASSLSGVDGYTF,TGTGCCAGCAGCTTATCGGGGGTAGATGGCTACACCTTC
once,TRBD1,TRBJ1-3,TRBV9,CASSTTTGLAGNTIYF,TGTGCCAGCAGCACAACGACAGGGTTGGCTGGAAACACCATATATTTT
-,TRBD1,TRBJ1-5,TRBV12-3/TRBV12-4,CASSNRGNQPQHF,TGTGCCAGCAGCAACAGGGGAAATCAGCCCCAGCATTTT
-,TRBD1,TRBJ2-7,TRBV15,CATSGETGGYEQYF,TGTGCCACCAGCGGGGAGACAGGGGGATACGAGCAGTACTTC
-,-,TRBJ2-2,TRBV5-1,CASTSWAGIPGELFF,TGCGCCAGCACCTCTTGGGCAGGGATCCCCGGGGAGCTGTTTTTT
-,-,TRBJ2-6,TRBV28,CASSSLFGTGANVLTF,TGTGCCAGCAGTTCCCTATTCGGGACAGGGGCCAACGTCCTGACTTTC
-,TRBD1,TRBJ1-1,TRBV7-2,CASSQYRGTTEAFF,TGTGCCAGCAGCCAGTACAGGGGGACCACTGAAGCTTTCTTT
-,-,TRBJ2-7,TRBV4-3,CASSQDLQDHYEQYF,TGCGCCAGCAGCCAAGATTTACAGGACCATTACGAGCAGTACTTC
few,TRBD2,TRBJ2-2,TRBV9,CASSVSGLGGTGELFF,TGTGCCAGCAGCGTATCGGGACTAGGGGGAACCGGGGAGCTGTTTTTT
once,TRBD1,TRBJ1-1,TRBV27,CASRPHRGEAFF,TGTGCCAGCAGGCCTCACAGGGGGGAAGCTTTCTTT
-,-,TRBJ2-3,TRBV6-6,CASRSIADSTDTQYF,TGTGCCAGCAGATCTATAGCGGACTCCACAGATACGCAGTATTTT
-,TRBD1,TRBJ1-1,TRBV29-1,CSANNHRGTTEAFF,TGCAGCGCCAACAACCACAGGGGCACTACTGAAGCTTTCTTT
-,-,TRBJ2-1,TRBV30,CAWSVELRGEQFF,TGTGCCTGGAGTGTGGAGTTACGAGGTGAGCAGTTCTTC
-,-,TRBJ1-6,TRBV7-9,CASSFEQGNNSPLHF,TGTGCCAGCAGCTTCGAACAGGGTAATAATTCACCCCTCCACTTT
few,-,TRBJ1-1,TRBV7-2,CASSLGNGWAEAFF,TGTGCCAGCAGCTTAGGTAACGGTTGGGCTGAAGCTTTCTTT
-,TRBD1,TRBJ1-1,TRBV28,CASSLIQGAGKTEAFF,TGTGCCAGCAGTTTGATCCAGGGGGCTGGGAAGACTGAAGCTTTCTTT
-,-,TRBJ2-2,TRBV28,CASSWGTGTSGELFF,TGTGCCAGCAGTTGGGGTACAGGGACAAGCGGGGAGCTGTTTTTT
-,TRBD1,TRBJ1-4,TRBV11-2,CASSLITGGLEKLFF,TGTGCCAGCAGCTTAATTACAGGGGGCCTGGAAAAACTGTTTTTT
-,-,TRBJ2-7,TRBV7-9,CASSLGGNSYEQYF,TGTGCCAGCAGCTTAGGAGGGAACTCCTACGAGCAGTACTTC
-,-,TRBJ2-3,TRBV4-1,CASSREGPDTQYF,TGCGCCAGCAGCCGAGAAGGGCCAGATACGCAGTATTTT